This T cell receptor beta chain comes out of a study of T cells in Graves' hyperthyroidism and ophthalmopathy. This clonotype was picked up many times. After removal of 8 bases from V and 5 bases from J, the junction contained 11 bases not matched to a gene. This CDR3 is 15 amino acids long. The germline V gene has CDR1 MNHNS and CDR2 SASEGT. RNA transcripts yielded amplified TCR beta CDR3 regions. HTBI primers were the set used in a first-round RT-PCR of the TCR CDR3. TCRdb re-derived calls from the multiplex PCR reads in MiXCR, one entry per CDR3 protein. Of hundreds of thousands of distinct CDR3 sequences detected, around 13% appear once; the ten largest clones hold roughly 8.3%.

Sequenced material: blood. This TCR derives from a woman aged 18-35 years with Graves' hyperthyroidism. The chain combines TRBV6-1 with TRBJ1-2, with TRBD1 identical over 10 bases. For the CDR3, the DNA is TGTGCCAGCTCCCCAGAGAGGACAGGGGGTTATGGCTACACCTTC. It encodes CASSPERTGGYGYTF.